This T cell receptor beta chain emerged from a study of T cells after yellow fever vaccination. Study background: Preparing low-cell-number fractions relied on SMART-Seq v4 Ultra Low Input. Study-level points and caveats: Few clonotypes appeared in both CD4 and CD8 compartments. The study found a weaker secondary response that peaked faster, day 5 versus 15.

About this clonotype itself: Its matching antigen is unknown.

TCR cDNA was made by 5'RACE template switching, adding a universal primer site and UMIs. TCRdb re-called the 5' RACE reads through MiXCR, storing one row per CDR3 protein. This table holds 450,000 to 550,000 distinct CDR3 sequences, 20% to 25% found once. V was trimmed by 0 bases and J by 6 bases, leaving 14 bases between them. The CDR3 consists of 15 residues. CDR1 DFQATT and CDR2 SNEGSKA come from the germline V gene (reference sequence). The receptor comes from a man between 18 and 29 years old who received the YFV17D yellow fever vaccine. Sequences were derived from PBMCs, sampled roughly 20 days after the first yellow fever vaccination. The V call is TRBV20-1, the J call TRBJ2-2; tentative D call: TRBD1 (5 bases). DNA for the CDR3: TGCAGTGCTAGAGATGCAGGGAAAAGGGCCGGGGAGCTGTTTTTT. Its translation: CSARDAGKRAGELFF.